This entry lists 5 T cell receptor beta chains sequenced from one sample in a study of shared clonotypes between healthy human individuals. Generated by immunoSEQ multiplex PCR, the TCRdb table keeps only in-frame clones and is missing some. The data show roughly 1,500,000 clones, around 98.5% seen once. The sequenced material came from naive CD4+ T cells sorted from blood. Subset reported: CD45RA+ positively selected. Every receptor here comes from a man aged 25-45 years in good health.

The chain employs TRBV10-3 and TRBJ2-7; 7 bases match TRBD2. Germline CDR1 ENHRY, CDR2 SYGVKD. Trimming cost V 4 bases and J 0 bases; bases outside gene matches: 6. This CDR3 comprises 15 residues. CDR3 loop: CAISVGGDSSYEQYF. The DNA for the CDR3 is TGTGCCATCAGTGTGGGAGGGGATAGCTCCTACGAGCAGTACTTC.

The chain has TRBV19 and TRBJ1-2, with D hard to call. CDR1 is LNHDA and CDR2 is SQIVND in the germline V gene (reference sequence). V was clipped by 5 bases and J by 4 bases, with 17 bases between them. The CDR3 is 15 amino acids. The CDR3, as DNA: TGTGCCAGTAGTCCCGTTTTAAGTGTGGGCTATGGCTACACCTTC. This codes for CASSPVLSVGYGYTF.

As regards this clone: The sample contains more than one DNA sequence encoding this CDR3. The gene calls are TRBV7-9 and TRBJ2-5, with D possibly being TRBD1 (6 bases). Germline V gives CDR1 SEHNR, CDR2 FQNEAQ (reference sequence). V lost 2 bases, J lost 5 bases, and 9 bases lay in between. The length of the CDR3 is 13 residues. CDR3 in amino acids: CASSLTGSETQYF. The CDR3 DNA is TGTGCCAGCAGCTTAACAGGGTCCGAGACCCAGTACTTC.

In regard to this clone: Other DNA sequences of this sample code for an identical CDR3. The CDR3 region is CASSLSGDSYEQYF. In DNA form, the CDR3 reads TGCGCCAGCAGCTTGTCGGGGGACAGCTACGAGCAGTACTTC. V usage is TRBV5-1 and J usage is TRBJ2-7; D is perhaps TRBD1 (7 bases). The germline V and J ends were trimmed by 1 base and 3 bases, with 11 bases remaining between them. CDR3 length equals 14 residues. Per the germline V gene, CDR1 is SGHRS and CDR2 is YFSETQ.

The chain has TRBV30 and TRBJ1-5; D is unclear. This CDR3 spans 17 amino acids. Looked up from germline, CDR1 is GTSNPN and CDR2 is SVGIG (reference sequence). Trimming removed 0 bases at V and 0 bases at J, with 15 bases between. The CDR3 loop reads CAWSVPQASYSNQPQHF. The CDR3 DNA follows: TGTGCCTGGAGTGTACCCCAAGCGTCTTATAGCAATCAGCCCCAGCATTTT.